These 16 T cell receptor beta chains came from one sample sequenced in a study of lymphopenia after photon versus proton radiotherapy. Generated by immunoSEQ multiplex PCR, the TCRdb table keeps only in-frame clones and is missing some. The table records 29,000 or so clones, around nine tenths of them present only once. The sample consisted of peripheral blood, taken from a patient treated with proton-based radiotherapy. The receptors were gathered from a woman aged 60-70 years with cholangiocarcinoma. Some clones in this sample may be carry-over from other donors' samples.

The rearrangement joins TRBV11-3 to TRBJ1-3; no clear D gene. CDR1 and CDR2 from the germline V gene are SGHNT and YENEEA. The length of the CDR3 is 15 residues. V dropped 5 bases and J dropped 0 bases, with 11 bases sitting between them. This CDR3 is CASSTGGSSGNTIYF. DNA of the CDR3: TGTGCCAGCAGCACCGGAGGAAGCTCTGGAAACACCATATATTTT.

The CDR3 reads CASSSPGAGESRGYTF. CDR3 in DNA: TGTGCCAGTAGTAGCCCCGGGGCCGGGGAGTCCAGGGGCTACACCTTC. This chain links TRBV19 with TRBJ1-2; weak D call: TRBD1 (5 bases). The CDR3 is 16 residues long. V lost 4 bases, J lost 8 bases, and 23 bases lay in between. The germline V gene has CDR1 LNHDA and CDR2 SQIVND (reference sequence).

V and J are TRBV18 and TRBJ1-5; TRBD1 is a possible D gene (5 bases). This CDR3 has 13 amino acids. Between the trimmed V and J ends, which lost 6 bases and 4 bases, there was a span of 10 bases. From germline, CDR1 is KGHSH and CDR2 LQKENI. CDR3: CASSPGPNQPQHF. The CDR3 DNA reads as TGTGCCAGCTCCCCGGGGCCAAATCAGCCCCAGCATTTT. The complete variable domain, with remaining parts taken from reference TRBV18 and TRBJ1-5, reads NAGVMQNPRHLVRRRGQEARLRCSPMKGHSHVYWYRQLPEEGLKFMVYLQKENIIDESGMPKERFSAEFPKEGPSILRIQQVVRGDSAAYFCASSPGPNQPQHFGDGTRLSIL.

This clone occurred once. The rearrangement links TRBV18 to TRBJ1-3; D gene uncertain. The V gene's germline CDR1 is KGHSH and CDR2 LQKENI. The ends were cut back, 0 bases at V and 8 bases at J, with 5 bases in the middle. The length of the CDR3 is 12 residues. The CDR3 DNA reads as TGTGCCAGCTCACCACCGTTAGACACCATATATTTT. Translating gives CASSPPLDTIYF.

V is TRBV6-5 and J is TRBJ2-5; perhaps TRBD2 as D (7 bases). V was pared by 0 bases and J by 5 bases, with 13 bases between. There are 15 residues in the CDR3. Germline CDR1 and CDR2: MNHEY and SVGAGI. This CDR3 reads CASSYSGGQWETQYF. CDR3 in DNA: TGTGCCAGCAGTTACTCCGGGGGGCAGTGGGAGACCCAGTACTTC.

This chain connects TRBV11-2 to TRBJ2-2; no reliable D call. Germline V gene sequence: CDR1 SGHAT, CDR2 FQNNGV. The CDR3 covers 14 residues. Trimming stripped 2 bases from V and 1 base from J, with 5 bases between. This chain's CDR3 is CASSLSVNTGELFF. The CDR3 DNA reads TGTGCCAGCAGCTTATCAGTGAACACCGGGGAGCTGTTTTTT.

This sequence joins TRBV7-2 and TRBJ2-1; D is uncertain. The germline gives CDR1 SGHTA, CDR2 FQGNSA. The CDR3 runs to 14 residues. Deletions cut 8 bases from V and 4 bases from J, with 15 bases between. CDR3 coding DNA: TGTGCCAGCCGGGTCCATGGGGATTACAATGAGCAGTTCTTC. This codes for CASRVHGDYNEQFF.

This clone was detected only once. V usage is TRBV27 and J usage is TRBJ2-7, with 7 bases fitting TRBD1. V gave up 7 bases and J gave up 1 base; unmatched junction bases: 10. The CDR3 covers 15 residues. CDR1 and CDR2 (germline): MNHEY, SMNVEV (reference sequence). The CDR3 nucleotides read TGTGCCAGCACCGCGACAGGGAGCCAATCCTACGAGCAGTACTTC. It encodes CASTATGSQSYEQYF.

This clone occurred once. This chain connects TRBV7-8 to TRBJ2-1; D might be TRBD2 (5 bases). The CDR3 loop spans 14 amino acids. Deletions cut 1 base from V and 8 bases from J, with 12 bases between. Germline assignment: CDR1 SGHVS and CDR2 FQNEAQ. The CDR3 DNA follows: TGTGCCAGCAGCTTAGTACCTAGCATGCATGAGCAGTTCTTC. It yields the protein CASSLVPSMHEQFF.

This clone was seen a single time. The chain joins TRBV18 to TRBJ2-1; D is unresolved. Germline CDR1 KGHSH, CDR2 LQKENI. V lost 0 bases and J 5 bases, leaving 14 bases between the germline ends. The CDR3 contains 16 residues. The CDR3 sequence is CASSPPGGLLNNEQFF. CDR3 nucleotides: TGTGCCAGCTCACCACCGGGTGGTCTTCTGAACAATGAGCAGTTCTTC.

The chain couples TRBV2 to TRBJ2-2; 11 nucleotides agree with TRBD1. The V gene end was trimmed by 7 bases and the J gene end by 7 bases; junction bases not matched to a gene: 8. This CDR3 contains 15 residues. CDR1 is SNHLY and CDR2 is FYNNEI in the germline V gene. The chain's CDR3 is CASTRTGGWDGELFF. The CDR3 region has the DNA TGTGCCAGCACCCGGACAGGGGGCTGGGACGGGGAGCTGTTTTTT.

The chain uses TRBV4-1 and TRBJ2-7; D not resolved. V was cut by 5 bases and J by 2 bases, with 13 bases left in between. The germline CDR1 and CDR2 sequences are MGHRA and YSYEKL. The CDR3 totals 14 residues. This chain's CDR3 is CASSAEPYPYEQYF. In nucleotides, the CDR3 is TGCGCCAGCAGCGCCGAGCCCTACCCCTACGAGCAGTACTTC.

This CDR3 reads CASKLSLNTEAFF. The CDR3 bases are TGTGCCAGCAAGTTGTCTTTGAACACTGAAGCTTTCTTT. This rearrangement joins TRBV6-1 to TRBJ1-1; D unclear. Trimming pared 7 bases from V and 0 bases from J, leaving 9 bases between. The CDR3 length is 13 residues. Per germline, CDR1 MNHNS and CDR2 SASEGT.

This clone was detected only once. The CDR3 region is CASSLGLVGTGELFF. CDR3 sequence (DNA): TGTGCCAGCAGCTTAGGACTAGTGGGGACCGGGGAGCTGTTTTTT. J is TRBJ2-2 and V is TRBV21-1; the D segment call TRBD2 is taken from the table without a DNA check. TRBV21-1 is listed as a pseudogene. This CDR3 has 15 residues.

The CDR3 bases are TGTGCCAGCAGCTTAGAAGGCGGGACCTACGAGCAGTACTTC. Protein product: CASSLEGGTYEQYF. The chain carries TRBV11-2 and TRBJ2-7, with a possible D match to TRBD2 (6 bases). Trimming took 0 bases from V and 2 from J, leaving 8 bases between them. Germline-derived CDR1 and CDR2 are SGHAT and FQNNGV. The CDR3 is 14 amino acids.

The chain has TRBV2 and TRBJ1-3; D might be TRBD1 (6 bases). Trimming removed 6 bases from V and 0 bases from J, with 12 bases in between. The germline V gene has CDR1 SNHLY and CDR2 FYNNEI. The CDR3 has 15 amino acids. The CDR3 protein is CASRKDSFSGNTIYF. The CDR3, as DNA: TGTGCCAGCAGGAAGGACAGCTTCTCTGGAAACACCATATATTTT.